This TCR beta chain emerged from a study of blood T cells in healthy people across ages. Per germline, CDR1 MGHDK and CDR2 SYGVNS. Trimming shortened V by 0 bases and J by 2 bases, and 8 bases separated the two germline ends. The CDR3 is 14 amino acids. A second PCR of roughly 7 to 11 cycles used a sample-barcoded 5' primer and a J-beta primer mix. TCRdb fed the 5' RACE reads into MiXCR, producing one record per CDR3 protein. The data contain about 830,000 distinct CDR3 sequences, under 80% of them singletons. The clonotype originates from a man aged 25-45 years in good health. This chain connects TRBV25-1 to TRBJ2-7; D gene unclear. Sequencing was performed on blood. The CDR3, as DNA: TGTGCCAGCAGTGAATACTGGGGTGCCTACGAGCAGTACTTC. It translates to CASSEYWGAYEQYF.